The next 18 T cell receptor beta chains were all read from a single sample in a study of T cells in Graves' hyperthyroidism and ophthalmopathy (dated by TCRdb to between 2018 and 2020). Library method: multiplex PCR. Sequencing was performed on an Illumina HiSeq 2000. Amplification of TCR beta CDR3 regions was carried out from RNA transcripts. For the first round of RT-PCR on the TCR CDR3, the HTBI primer set was used together with the Qiagen OneStep RT-PCR kit. TCRdb redid the processing of the public reads, applying fastp at Q25 and MiXCR, and retained in-frame beta chains. CDR3 protein sequences are deduplicated, and each keeps its most common genes and DNA. The sample table records about 520,000 distinct CDR3 sequences; less than 25% of these occur just once. About a quarter of the sample belongs to the ten largest clones. Specimen: blood. Receptor source: a man between 18 and 29 years old with Graves' hyperthyroidism.

The V and J genes are TRBV10-3 and TRBJ1-1; possible D gene TRBD1, 5 bases. The CDR3 length is 16 residues. V lost 5 bases and J 1 base, leaving 17 bases between the germline ends. CDR1 is ENHRY, CDR2 SYGVKD, per germline. The CDR3 loop reads CAISPGDGSPNTEAFF. CDR3 nucleotide sequence: TGTGCCATCAGTCCGGGGGATGGTTCTCCGAACACTGAAGCTTTCTTT.

The sample holds many counts of this clonotype. V and J are TRBV5-1 and TRBJ1-2; D gene unclear. The germline CDR1 and CDR2 sequences are SGHRS and YFSETQ. This CDR3 comprises 15 residues. Trimming left V 0 bases short and J 8 bases short, with 17 bases between. CDR3 in DNA: TGCGCCAGCAGCTTGGAACGTCAAGGCCATGGGGGCTACACCTTC. This gives the protein CASSLERQGHGGYTF.

There are many counts of this clonotype. The gene calls are TRBV20-1 and TRBJ1-2, with a weak D call TRBD1 (5 bases). The CDR3 has 15 residues. V was trimmed by 4 bases and J by 3 bases, leaving 18 bases between them. Germline values: CDR1 DFQATT, CDR2 SNEGSKA (reference sequence). The DNA of the CDR3 is TGCAGTGCTAAGGGGTGGCGGCGGGACCACTATGGCTACACCTTC. Its protein product is CSAKGWRRDHYGYTF.

At least ten counts were recorded for this clonotype. The rearrangement joins TRBV2 to TRBJ2-7; D perhaps matches TRBD2 (5 bases). CDR3 length equals 13 residues. Per germline, CDR1 SNHLY and CDR2 FYNNEI. V was shortened by 3 bases and J by 3 bases, with 9 bases between the two germline ends. The CDR3 DNA reads as TGTGCCAGCAGTGAGGACTTCAACTACGAGCAGTACTTC. Its protein is CASSEDFNYEQYF.

This clonotype was found many times. The chain combines TRBV7-9 with TRBJ1-3, with no clear D. The ends were cut back, 0 bases at V and 5 bases at J, with 11 bases in the middle. The germline V gene encodes CDR1 SEHNR and CDR2 FQNEAQ (reference sequence). This CDR3 is 15 amino acids long. The CDR3 bases are TGTGCCAGCAGCTTAGCAGCGAACAGTCGAAACACCATATATTTT. Protein: CASSLAANSRNTIYF.

The CDR3 here is CAWMLAGVGETQYF. For the CDR3, the DNA is TGTGCCTGGATGTTAGCGGGAGTGGGGGAGACCCAGTACTTC. This chain uses TRBV30 with TRBJ2-5; 9 nucleotides align to TRBD2. Germline lookup yields CDR1 GTSNPN and CDR2 SVGIG (reference sequence). J lost 5 bases, V lost 4 bases, and 8 bases had no gene match. The CDR3 spans 14 residues.

The chain carries TRBV6-1 and TRBJ2-7, with 8 bases fitting TRBD1. CDR3 length: 16 residues. Per the germline V gene, CDR1 is MNHNS and CDR2 is SASEGT. V was clipped by 7 bases and J by 7 bases; unmatched bases: 18. CDR3 residues: CASTESPTGVQGEQYF. The CDR3 DNA sequence: TGTGCCAGCACCGAGAGCCCGACAGGGGTCCAGGGTGAGCAGTACTTC.

At least ten counts were recorded for this clonotype. V usage is TRBV15 and J usage is TRBJ2-5; D possibly corresponds to TRBD2 (5 bases). Germline CDR1 LNHNV, CDR2 YYDKDF (reference sequence). V was trimmed by 4 bases and J by 0 bases, leaving 12 bases between them. CDR3 length equals 15 residues. The CDR3 sequence is CATSIGWEYQETQYF. The CDR3 DNA sequence: TGTGCCACCAGCATTGGCTGGGAGTACCAAGAGACCCAGTACTTC.

A note on this clonotype: This may come from a read error, since a much larger clone is one base off. The chain uses TRBV12-3 or TRBV12-4 and TRBJ2-4; D perhaps matches TRBD1 (6 bases). The CDR3 length is 15 residues. The CDR3 nucleotides are TGTGCCAGCAGTTCCAACAGGGTGGCCAAAAACATTAAGTACTTC. Translating it yields CASSSNRVAKNIKYF.

In its sample, this clonotype was seen many times. The V gene is TRBV19, the J gene TRBJ2-7; 8 nucleotides match TRBD1. The V segment lost 3 bases and the J segment 1 base; nucleotides outside the gene matches: 5. The CDR3 has 15 residues. In germline, CDR1 is LNHDA, CDR2 SQIVND (reference sequence). CDR3 coding DNA: TGTGCCAGTAGTATCGCAGGGGGCCTTTCCTACGAGCAGTACTTC. Encoded protein: CASSIAGGLSYEQYF.

The sample holds many counts of this clonotype. The rearrangement links TRBV2 to TRBJ1-2, with a tentative D call TRBD1 (6 bases). CDR3 length: 13 residues. V gave up 6 bases and J gave up 3 bases, with 11 bases separating them. CDR1 SNHLY and CDR2 FYNNEI come from the germline V gene. The CDR3 is CASRTGSDYGYTF. The CDR3 DNA reads as TGTGCCAGCAGGACAGGTAGTGACTATGGCTACACCTTC.

This clonotype has a count of ten or more. J is TRBJ1-2 and V is TRBV12-3 or TRBV12-4; the D is unclear. V was trimmed by 11 bases and J by 3 bases, leaving 13 bases between them. CDR3 length: 12 amino acids. This CDR3 reads CACRGWDYGYTF. CDR3 coding DNA: TGTGCCTGCCGAGGGTGGGACTATGGCTACACCTTC.

The sample holds many counts of this clonotype. J is TRBJ2-7 and V is TRBV6-5; no definite D call. Germline V gene lookup returns CDR1 MNHEY and CDR2 SVGAGI. Trimming stripped 4 bases from V and 5 bases from J, with 12 bases between. The CDR3 is 13 residues long. The CDR3 nucleotides are TGTGCCAGCAGTTCCGATTTAGGCCACGAGCAGTACTTC. Its protein product is CASSSDLGHEQYF.

This clonotype was seen ten or more times. The V and J genes are TRBV12-3 or TRBV12-4 and TRBJ2-2; TRBD2 matches 7 bases. The ends lost 7 bases at V and 0 bases at J; junction bases unmatched: 2. This CDR3 has 14 residues. CDR3 DNA: TGTGCCAGCACCGCGGGGGCGAACACCGGGGAGCTGTTTTTT. Encoded protein: CASTAGANTGELFF.

This clonotype was observed a few times. The chain has TRBV7-2 and TRBJ2-7, with 10 nucleotides matching TRBD2. The CDR3 contains 15 residues. Germline V lookup: CDR1 SGHTA, CDR2 FQGNSA. Unmatched junction bases numbered 4, after V lost 5 bases and J lost 0 bases. CDR3 loop: CASSKTSGSSYEQYF. CDR3 in DNA: TGTGCCAGCAGCAAGACTAGCGGGTCCTCCTACGAGCAGTACTTC.

This clonotype was recorded many times. V is TRBV6-5 and J is TRBJ1-6; possibly TRBD1 for D (5 bases). Deletions cut 1 base from V and 9 bases from J, with 13 bases between. CDR3 size: 15 residues. The V gene's germline CDR1 is MNHEY and CDR2 SVGAGI. CDR3 amino acids: CASSYLSTGASPLHF. The CDR3 DNA reads TGTGCCAGCAGTTACTTGTCTACCGGGGCTTCACCCCTCCACTTT.

The gene calls are TRBV6-4 and TRBJ2-2; 7 bases are a match to TRBD1. V shed 4 bases, J shed 5 bases, and the junction held 4 bases outside the gene matches. CDR3 length equals 14 residues. Germline CDR1 reads MRHNA; CDR2 reads SNTAGT. CDR3 bases: TGTGCCAGCAGTGTGACAGGGACAACCGGGGAGCTGTTTTTT. Amino acid sequence: CASSVTGTTGELFF.

This chain links TRBV20-1 with TRBJ2-5, with 7 bases identical to TRBD2. Looked up from germline, CDR1 is DFQATT and CDR2 is SNEGSKA (reference sequence). The CDR3 consists of 14 residues. The V gene end was trimmed by 0 bases and the J gene end by 4 bases; junction bases not matched to a gene: 5. Here the CDR3 DNA reads TGCAGTGCTAGAGATGGCGGGAGCTCAGAGACCCAGTACTTC. This translates into CSARDGGSSETQYF.